This entry lists 21 T cell receptor beta chains sequenced from one sample in a study of blood T cell repertoires in COVID-19. Produced via immunoSEQ multiplex PCR; TCRdb's table is partial and in-frame only. Of more than 250,000 clones in the sample, 92% were seen once. Sequenced material: PBMCs or T cells enriched from blood (not recorded which). These receptors all stem from a woman aged 30 to 39 who had recovered from COVID-19.

This sequence joins TRBV29-1 and TRBJ2-7; possibly TRBD1 for D (6 bases). Germline V gene sequence: CDR1 SQVTM, CDR2 ANQGSEA. This CDR3 contains 12 residues. V was shortened by 6 bases and J by 4 bases, with 13 bases between the two germline ends. The CDR3, as DNA: TGCAGCGTCAGGGGAATCGAGTACGAGCAGTACTTC. Protein product: CSVRGIEYEQYF.

The CDR3 bases are TGTGCCAGCAGTCATCGATCTAGCGGGGTTTCCTACAATGAGCAGTTCTTC. It yields the protein CASSHRSSGVSYNEQFF. V gene TRBV27 combines with J gene TRBJ2-1; 9 bases are shared with TRBD2. V lost 5 bases and J lost 1; bases outside the gene matches: 9. The CDR3 is 17 residues long. Germline V gene lookup returns CDR1 MNHEY and CDR2 SMNVEV (reference sequence).

Only one count was recorded for this clone. CDR3 nucleotide sequence: TGTGCCAGCTCACCCCCAGCTAACTATGGCTACACCTTC. Its translation is CASSPPANYGYTF. This sequence joins TRBV18 and TRBJ1-2; unclear D gene. The CDR3 has 13 residues. Per germline, CDR1 KGHSH and CDR2 LQKENI. V gave up 3 bases and J gave up 0 bases, with 5 bases separating them. Complete variable domain (other parts from reference TRBV18 and TRBJ1-2): NAGVMQNPRHLVRRRGQEARLRCSPMKGHSHVYWYRQLPEEGLKFMVYLQKENIIDESGMPKERFSAEFPKEGPSILRIQQVVRGDSAAYFCASSPPANYGYTFGSGTRLTVV.

The chain is built from TRBV7-8 and TRBJ1-2, with 7 bases fitting TRBD1. The CDR3 is 13 amino acids. Trimming cost V 4 bases and J 8 bases; bases outside gene matches: 7. Germline CDR1 is SGHVS and CDR2 is FQNEAQ. CDR3 sequence reads: CASSYDRAGGYTF. The CDR3 bases are TGTGCCAGCAGCTACGACAGGGCTGGGGGCTACACCTTC.

The chain links TRBV3-1 (or the pseudogene TRBV3-2) to TRBJ2-4; 8 nucleotides line up with TRBD2. This CDR3 has 20 residues. In germline, CDR1 is LGHDT, CDR2 YNNKEL (reference sequence). V gave up 4 bases and J gave up 0 bases; unmatched junction bases: 17. This CDR3 reads CASSRIARGVNPLAKNIQYF. CDR3 DNA sequence: TGTGCCAGCAGCCGCATCGCGCGGGGGGTGAATCCACTAGCCAAAAACATTCAGTACTTC.

The V call is TRBV28, the J call TRBJ2-3; D gene ambiguous. The germline CDR1 and CDR2 sequences are MDHEN and SYDVKM. Trimming stripped 4 bases from V and 2 bases from J, with 13 bases between. The CDR3 covers 15 residues. CDR3 nucleotide sequence: TGTGCCAGCAGTTCCCCGCCTACGCTCACAGATACGCAGTATTTT. As protein: CASSSPPTLTDTQYF.

The rearrangement joins TRBV6-2 or TRBV6-3 to TRBJ2-7; D possibly corresponds to TRBD2 (6 bases). Germline V lookup: CDR1 MNHEY, CDR2 SVGEGT. V was shortened by 0 bases and J by 3 bases, with 12 bases between the two germline ends. This CDR3 has 15 residues. As DNA, the CDR3 is TGTGCCAGCAGTTACTCGACCACCGGGGGCTACGAGCAGTACTTC. Protein: CASSYSTTGGYEQYF.

The rearrangement uses TRBV18 and TRBJ2-1; TRBD1 might be the D (6 bases). Trimming stripped 2 bases from V and 6 bases from J, with 11 bases between. The CDR3 length is 14 residues. Germline values: CDR1 KGHSH, CDR2 LQKENI. The CDR3 sequence is CASSPTTGPNEQFF. CDR3 nucleotide sequence: TGTGCCAGCTCACCAACTACAGGGCCCAATGAGCAGTTCTTC.

The J gene is TRBJ1-2, the V gene TRBV4-3; TRBD1 matches at 9 bases. This CDR3 is built from 14 residues. The V gene end was trimmed by 4 bases and the J gene end by 8 bases; junction bases not matched to a gene: 8. Germline CDR1 is LGHNA and CDR2 is YSLEER. The CDR3 spells CASSPTGTGRGYTF. CDR3 coding DNA: TGCGCCAGCAGCCCAACTGGGACAGGGCGCGGCTACACCTTC.

V gene TRBV5-4 combines with J gene TRBJ1-3, with a possible D match to TRBD1 (6 bases). CDR1 and CDR2 (germline): SGHNT, YYREEE (reference sequence). The CDR3 covers 14 residues. Trimming left V 3 bases short and J 4 bases short, with 11 bases between. CDR3 protein: CASSSQGPGNTIYF. The CDR3 region has the DNA TGTGCCAGCAGCTCACAGGGTCCGGGAAACACCATATATTTT. Complete variable domain (other parts from reference TRBV5-4 and TRBJ1-3): ETGVTQSPTHLIKTRGQQVTLRCSSQSGHNTVSWYQQALGQGPQFIFQYYREEENGRGNFPPRFSGLQFPNYSSELNVNALELDDSALYLCASSSQGPGNTIYFGEGSWLTVV.

This chain joins TRBV27 and TRBJ2-3; 9 bases map to TRBD2. Germline V CDR1 and CDR2: MNHEY, SMNVEV (reference sequence). With 4 bases clipped from V and 1 base from J, the junction kept 9 bases outside the gene matches. This CDR3 is 17 amino acids long. CDR3 in amino acids: CASSSPFWTSGTDTQYF. The DNA of the CDR3 is TGTGCCAGCAGTTCCCCCTTTTGGACTAGCGGCACAGATACGCAGTATTTT.

The chain recombines TRBV2 with TRBJ2-1; D might be TRBD2 (6 bases). This CDR3 has 14 residues. V lost 6 bases and J 6 bases, leaving 15 bases between the germline ends. From germline, CDR1 is SNHLY and CDR2 FYNNEI. As DNA, the CDR3 is TGTGCCAGCAGGCGGGGTCTAGAATTCAATGAGCAGTTCTTC. Residues: CASRRGLEFNEQFF.

The V gene is TRBV7-3, the J gene TRBJ1-1, with D unresolved. Germline-derived CDR1 and CDR2 are SGHTA and FQGTGA. The CDR3 contains 13 residues. The V and J ends lost 2 bases and 0 bases respectively, with 4 bases between them. CDR3 region: CASSLHMNTEAFF. CDR3 sequence (DNA): TGTGCCAGCAGCTTACACATGAACACTGAAGCTTTCTTT.

The chain combines TRBV11-2 with TRBJ2-1; 9 bases fit TRBD2. The CDR3 sequence is 14 residues long. After removal of 5 bases from V and 6 bases from J, the junction contained 5 bases not matched to a gene. Germline V gives CDR1 SGHAT, CDR2 FQNNGV. CDR3 coding DNA: TGTGCCAGCAGCCCGGGACTAGCATCCAATGAGCAGTTCTTC. Protein: CASSPGLASNEQFF.

The genes are TRBV7-9 and TRBJ2-3; D might be TRBD2 (7 bases). V lost 6 bases to trimming and J lost 3 bases, with 13 bases between them. CDR1 is SEHNR and CDR2 is FQNEAQ in the germline V gene (reference sequence). The CDR3 is 14 amino acids. CDR3 nucleotide sequence: TGTGCCAGCAGGGGGGGGCTCATAACAGATACGCAGTATTTT. It codes for CASRGGLITDTQYF.

This clone has only one observation. This chain links TRBV7-2 with TRBJ2-1; the D is unclear. This CDR3 contains 11 residues. Trimming took 1 base from V and 10 from J, leaving 5 bases between them. In germline, CDR1 is SGHTA, CDR2 FQGNSA. The CDR3 here is CASSLVGEQFF. In DNA form, the CDR3 reads TGTGCCAGCAGCTTAGTCGGGGAGCAGTTCTTC.

The chain has TRBV10-3 and TRBJ1-4; 12 bases are a match to TRBD1. Germline V gene sequence: CDR1 ENHRY, CDR2 SYGVKD. CDR3 length equals 18 residues. Trimming took 0 bases from V and 8 from J; bases not matched to a gene: 10. CDR3 nucleotides: TGTGCCATCAGTGAGTCGCTGGGACAGGGGGCGAGGGGCGAAAAACTGTTTTTT. This encodes CAISESLGQGARGEKLFF.

This clone was detected a few times. This rearrangement joins TRBV5-1 to TRBJ2-1; 9 nucleotides match TRBD1. CDR1 SGHRS and CDR2 YFSETQ come from the germline V gene. The CDR3 has 12 amino acids. With 3 bases clipped from V and 9 bases from J, the junction kept 1 base outside the gene matches. CDR3 region: CASSWDRAEQFF. The CDR3 DNA sequence: TGCGCCAGCAGCTGGGACAGGGCTGAGCAGTTCTTC.

About this clone itself: Germline is not matched at one junction end, which may reflect a read error. V gene TRBV7-7 combines with J gene TRBJ2-3; 7 bases line up with TRBD2. CDR1 is SSHAT and CDR2 is FNYEAQ in the germline V gene (reference sequence). The CDR3 covers 15 residues. The CDR3 here is CASSLGEGRPDTQYF. In DNA form, the CDR3 reads TGTGCTAGCAGCTTAGGGGAGGGCCGCCCAGATACGCAGTATTTT.

The rearrangement joins TRBV4-1 to TRBJ2-6; D not resolved. The CDR3 extends over 14 amino acids. Germline V gene data show CDR1 as MGHRA and CDR2 as YSYEKL. Trimming removed 4 bases at V and 3 bases at J, with 7 bases between. The CDR3 DNA reads TGCGCCAGCAGCCCTCCTTATGGGGCCAACGTCCTGACTTTC. This encodes CASSPPYGANVLTF.

V is TRBV9 and J is TRBJ2-3; no definite D call. Germline assignment: CDR1 SGDLS and CDR2 YYNGEE. Trimming took 3 bases from V and 7 from J, leaving 6 bases between them. The CDR3 is made up of 11 amino acids. The CDR3 region is CASSEDNTQYF. The CDR3 DNA reads as TGTGCCAGCAGCGAAGACAATACGCAGTATTTT.